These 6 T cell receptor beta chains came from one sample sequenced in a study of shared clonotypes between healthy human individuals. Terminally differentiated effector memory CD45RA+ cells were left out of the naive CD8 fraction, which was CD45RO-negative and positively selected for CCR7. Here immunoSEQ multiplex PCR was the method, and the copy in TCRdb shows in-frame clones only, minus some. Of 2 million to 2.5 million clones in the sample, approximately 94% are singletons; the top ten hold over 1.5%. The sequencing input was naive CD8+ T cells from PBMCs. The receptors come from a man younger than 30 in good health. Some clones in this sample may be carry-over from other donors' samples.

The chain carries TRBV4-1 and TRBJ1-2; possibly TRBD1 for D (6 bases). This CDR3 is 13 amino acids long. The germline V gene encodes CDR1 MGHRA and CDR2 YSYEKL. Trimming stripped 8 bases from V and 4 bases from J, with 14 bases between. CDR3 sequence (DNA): TGCGCCAGCCTCGGGGGGGGCGCCTATGGCTACACCTTC. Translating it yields CASLGGGAYGYTF.

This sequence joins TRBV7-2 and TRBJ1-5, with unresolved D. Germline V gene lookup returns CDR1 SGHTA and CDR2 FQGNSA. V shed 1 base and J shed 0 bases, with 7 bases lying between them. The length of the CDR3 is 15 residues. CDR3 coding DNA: TGTGCCAGCAGCTTAGGGCTCTATAGCAATCAGCCCCAGCATTTT. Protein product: CASSLGLYSNQPQHF.

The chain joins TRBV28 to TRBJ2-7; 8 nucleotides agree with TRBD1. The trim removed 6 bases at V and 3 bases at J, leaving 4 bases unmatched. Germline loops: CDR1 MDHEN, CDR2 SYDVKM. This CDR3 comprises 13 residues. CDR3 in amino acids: CASRPTGGYEQYF. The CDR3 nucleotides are TGTGCCAGCAGACCAACAGGGGGCTACGAGCAGTACTTC. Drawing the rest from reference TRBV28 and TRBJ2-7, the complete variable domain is DVKVTQSSRYLVKRTGEKVFLECVQDMDHENMFWYRQDPGLGLRLIYFSYDVKMKEKGDIPEGYSVSREKKERFSLILESASTNQTSMYLCASRPTGGYEQYFGPGTRLTVT.

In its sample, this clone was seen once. CDR3 nucleotides: TGTGCCAGCAGCGTAGCCCGGGACAGTAATTCACCCCTCCACTTT. Encoded protein: CASSVARDSNSPLHF. This rearrangement joins TRBV9 to TRBJ1-6; TRBD1 matches at 7 bases. The V and J ends lost 0 bases and 6 bases, in that order; junction bases with no gene match: 3. Germline-derived CDR1 and CDR2 are SGDLS and YYNGEE. The CDR3 is 15 amino acids. The entire variable domain, with the rest obtained from reference TRBV9 and TRBJ1-6, is as follows: DSGVTQTPKHLITATGQRVTLRCSPRSGDLSVYWYQQSLDQGLQFLIQYYNGEERAKGNILERFSAQQFPDLHSELNLSSLELGDSALYFCASSVARDSNSPLHFGNGTRLTVT.

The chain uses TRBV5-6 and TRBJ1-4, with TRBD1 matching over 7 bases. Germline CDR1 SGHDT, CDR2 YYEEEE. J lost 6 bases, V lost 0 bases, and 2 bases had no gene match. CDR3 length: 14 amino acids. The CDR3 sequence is CASSLDRGDEKLFF. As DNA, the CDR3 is TGTGCCAGCAGCTTGGACAGGGGTGATGAAAAACTGTTTTTT. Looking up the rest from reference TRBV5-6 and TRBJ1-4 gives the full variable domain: DAGVTQSPTHLIKTRGQQVTLRCSPKSGHDTVSWYQQALGQGPQFIFQYYEEEERQRGNFPDRFSGHQFPNYSSELNVNALLLGDSALYLCASSLDRGDEKLFFGSGTQLSVL.

The CDR3 spells CASGTVGGAQHF. The CDR3 DNA sequence: TGTGCCAGCGGGACCGTTGGAGGGGCCCAGCATTTT. The chain couples TRBV28 to TRBJ1-5; possible D gene TRBD1, 5 bases. Trimming took 8 bases from V and 11 from J, leaving 16 bases between them. Germline CDR1 MDHEN, CDR2 SYDVKM. The CDR3 extends over 12 amino acids.